These 24 T cell receptor beta chains were sequenced from one sample in a study of blood T cell repertoires in COVID-19. Only in-frame clones appear in the TCRdb table, and some are missing; sequencing was by immunoSEQ multiplex PCR. The sample includes approximately 230,000 clones, around four fifths of them seen just once. Sequencing was carried out using peripheral blood. These receptors came from a man of 80 years or more with acute or convalescent COVID-19.

The chain employs TRBV6-5 and TRBJ1-4; D remains unclear. V was trimmed by 6 bases and J by 8 bases, leaving 13 bases between them. The CDR3 loop spans 13 amino acids. Germline CDR1 reads MNHEY; CDR2 reads SVGAGI. The CDR3 coding sequence is TGTGCCAGCAGCCGAGGAGGGAAGGAAAAACTGTTTTTT. Its protein product is CASSRGGKEKLFF.

This sequence joins TRBV4-1 and TRBJ1-2; 8 bases fit TRBD1. V lost 2 bases to trimming and J lost 2 bases; unmatched junction nucleotides: 7. Germline CDR1 MGHRA, CDR2 YSYEKL. The CDR3 extends over 16 amino acids. The CDR3 reads CASSQTTGESNYGYTF. CDR3 in DNA: TGCGCCAGCAGCCAAACGACAGGGGAGTCCAACTATGGCTACACCTTC.

This clone has a single count. J is TRBJ2-2 and V is TRBV3-1 (or the pseudogene TRBV3-2); possibly TRBD2 for D (6 bases). Trimming removed 4 bases from V and 0 bases from J, with 12 bases in between. The CDR3 length is 16 residues. Germline V gene lookup returns CDR1 LGHDT and CDR2 YNNKEL (reference sequence). CDR3 DNA: TGTGCCAGCAGCCCTTGGGGGGTCGCGAACACCGGGGAGCTGTTTTTT. The encoded protein is CASSPWGVANTGELFF.

The rearrangement links TRBV27 to TRBJ2-7; 7 bases fit TRBD1. Germline CDR1 reads MNHEY; CDR2 reads SMNVEV (reference sequence). The J segment lost 1 base and the V segment lost 8 bases, leaving 5 bases of the junction unmatched. The CDR3 consists of 13 residues. The CDR3 reads CASAMDRSYEQYF. CDR3 nucleotides: TGTGCCAGCGCGATGGACAGGTCCTACGAGCAGTACTTC.

J is TRBJ2-2 and V is TRBV27; perhaps TRBD2 as D (6 bases). The CDR3 extends over 16 amino acids. From germline, CDR1 is MNHEY and CDR2 SMNVEV (reference sequence). V shed 5 bases and J shed 3 bases, with 16 bases lying between them. CDR3 sequence reads: CASSLWRGPDTGELFF. CDR3 DNA: TGTGCCAGCAGTCTCTGGAGGGGCCCCGACACCGGGGAGCTGTTTTTT.

The V call is TRBV27, the J call TRBJ1-4; no definite D call. The CDR3 has 15 amino acids. Germline values: CDR1 MNHEY, CDR2 SMNVEV (reference sequence). The V gene lost 1 base and the J gene lost 0 bases, with 6 bases spanning the gap. CDR3 region: CASSLFLSTNEKLFF. The CDR3 region has the DNA TGTGCCAGCAGTTTATTCTTATCAACTAATGAAAAACTGTTTTTT.

This clone was seen a single time. This sequence joins TRBV6-5 and TRBJ2-1, with TRBD1 matching over 10 bases. CDR1 MNHEY and CDR2 SVGAGI come from the germline V gene. J lost 4 bases, V lost 7 bases, and 4 bases had no gene match. The length of the CDR3 is 14 residues. For the CDR3, the DNA is TGTGCCAGCACTGGACAGGGGGTTTACAATGAGCAGTTCTTC. Residues: CASTGQGVYNEQFF.

In nucleotides, the CDR3 is TGCGCCAGCAGCCCGGGGACTAGCGTAATCTACGAGCAGTACTTC. As protein: CASSPGTSVIYEQYF. The chain employs TRBV4-1 and TRBJ2-7, with 10 bases matching TRBD2. V was clipped by 4 bases and J by 3 bases; unmatched bases: 6. The CDR3 is made up of 15 amino acids. Germline CDR1 MGHRA, CDR2 YSYEKL.

The rearrangement joins TRBV10-3 to TRBJ1-5; 9 bases line up with TRBD1. Germline assignment: CDR1 ENHRY and CDR2 SYGVKD. The V gene end was trimmed by 0 bases and the J gene end by 3 bases; junction bases not matched to a gene: 6. The CDR3 contains 17 residues. In nucleotides, the CDR3 is TGTGCCATCAGTGAGTCCGGACAGGGGTCGAACAATCAGCCCCAGCATTTT. Its protein is CAISESGQGSNNQPQHF.

The chain joins TRBV6-5 to TRBJ2-1; 13 nucleotides align to TRBD2. The germline V gene has CDR1 MNHEY and CDR2 SVGAGI. The CDR3 length is 13 residues. V lost 6 bases and J lost 8; bases outside the gene matches: 1. In DNA form, the CDR3 reads TGTGCCAGCAGCGGACTAGCGGGAGATGAGCAGTTCTTC. It yields the protein CASSGLAGDEQFF.

The chain carries TRBV7-2 and TRBJ1-4, with 8 bases that match TRBD1. This CDR3 comprises 17 residues. The junction had 13 bases not matched to a gene; V was cut back by 1 base and J by 9 bases. CDR1 and CDR2 from the germline V gene are SGHTA and FQGNSA. The CDR3 loop reads CASSLGAGGVSEKKLFF. CDR3 coding DNA: TGTGCCAGCAGCTTAGGGGCAGGGGGCGTTTCAGAAAAAAAACTGTTTTTT. The variable domain in full, completed from reference TRBV7-2 and TRBJ1-4, reads GAGVSQSPSNKVTEKGKDVELRCDPISGHTALYWYRQSLGQGLEFLIYFQGNSAPDKSGLPSDRFSAERTGGSVSTLTIQRTQQEDSAVYLCASSLGAGGVSEKKLFFGSGTQLSVL.

V and J are TRBV5-1 and TRBJ2-3, with D maybe TRBD1 (5 bases). Deletions cut 0 bases from V and 4 bases from J, with 9 bases between. Germline V gene sequence: CDR1 SGHRS, CDR2 YFSETQ. The CDR3 has 14 residues. The CDR3 spells CASSLGGPSDTQYF. The CDR3 nucleotides are TGCGCCAGCAGCTTGGGGGGCCCCTCAGATACGCAGTATTTT. The full variable domain, completed using reference TRBV5-1 and TRBJ2-3, is KAGVTQTPRYLIKTRGQQVTLSCSPISGHRSVSWYQQTPGQGLQFLFEYFSETQRNKGNFPGRFSGRQFSNSRSEMNVSTLELGDSALYLCASSLGGPSDTQYFGPGTRLTVL.

This clone was detected many times. The V and J genes are TRBV19 and TRBJ2-6; no firm D call. V lost 7 bases to trimming and J lost 0 bases, with 10 bases between them. The CDR3 totals 15 residues. CDR1 and CDR2 (germline): LNHDA, SQIVND (reference sequence). The CDR3 here is CASKEDHSGANVLTF. As DNA, the CDR3 is TGTGCCAGTAAAGAGGATCACTCTGGGGCCAACGTCCTGACTTTC. Filled out from reference TRBV19 and TRBJ2-6, the complete variable domain reads DGGITQSPKYLFRKEGQNVTLSCEQNLNHDAMYWYRQDPGQGLRLIYYSQIVNDFQKGDIAEGYSVSREKKESFPLTVTSAQKNPTAFYLCASKEDHSGANVLTFGAGSRLTVL.

The chain recombines TRBV24-1 with TRBJ2-7, with TRBD2 matching over 7 bases. Germline loops: CDR1 KGHDR, CDR2 SFDVKD. V shed 4 bases, J shed 0 bases, and the junction held 8 bases outside the gene matches. This CDR3 has 16 residues. As DNA, the CDR3 is TGTGCCACCAGTGAGTACCCCGGGGGGATCTCCTACGAGCAGTACTTC. Amino acid sequence: CATSEYPGGISYEQYF.

The rearrangement joins TRBV6-4 to TRBJ1-6, with 7 nucleotides matching TRBD1. This CDR3 has 17 residues. Germline loops: CDR1 MRHNA, CDR2 SNTAGT. The ends lost 11 bases at V and 1 base at J; junction bases unmatched: 14. CDR3 region: CAPTNHRGVSYNSPLHF. The CDR3 nucleotides are TGTGCCCCGACCAATCACAGGGGAGTATCCTATAATTCACCCCTCCACTTT.

This chain connects TRBV27 to TRBJ2-1; D may be TRBD2 (6 bases). The CDR3 is made up of 13 amino acids. Trimming pared 7 bases from V and 9 bases from J, leaving 16 bases between. Germline V gene sequence: CDR1 MNHEY, CDR2 SMNVEV (reference sequence). This CDR3 is CASTATGLREQFF. The CDR3 coding sequence is TGTGCCAGCACCGCCACGGGACTTCGTGAGCAGTTCTTC.

V is TRBV3-1 (or the pseudogene TRBV3-2) and J is TRBJ2-1; possible D gene TRBD1, 5 bases. The CDR3 is 13 amino acids. CDR1 LGHDT and CDR2 YNNKEL come from the germline V gene (reference sequence). V lost 7 bases, J lost 8 bases, and 15 bases lay in between. CDR3 DNA sequence: TGTGCCAGCAACCGAAGGGGAAGCGATGAGCAGTTCTTC. Protein sequence: CASNRRGSDEQFF.

The CDR3 sequence is CSAAGIQETQYF. The CDR3 coding sequence is TGCAGCGCTGCCGGGATACAAGAGACCCAGTACTTC. This rearrangement joins TRBV29-1 to TRBJ2-5; the D gene is possibly TRBD2 (5 bases). CDR1 is SQVTM, CDR2 ANQGSEA, per germline. The CDR3 covers 12 residues. V lost 7 bases to trimming and J lost 2 bases, with 11 bases between them.

This chain connects TRBV2 to TRBJ1-5; D is possibly TRBD1 (6 bases). V lost 2 bases and J 11 bases, leaving 16 bases between the germline ends. CDR1 is SNHLY, CDR2 FYNNEI, per germline. The CDR3 covers 14 residues. In nucleotides, the CDR3 is TGTGCCAGCAGTGAACCGGGGGGGGGCCCGTCCCAGCATTTT. It codes for CASSEPGGGPSQHF.

This clone has just one count. The chain employs TRBV27 and TRBJ2-7, with TRBD1 matching over 10 bases. In germline, CDR1 is MNHEY, CDR2 SMNVEV (reference sequence). Germline trimming cut 10 bases from V and 4 bases from J; bases unmatched to any gene: 7. The length of the CDR3 is 13 residues. The CDR3 sequence: CATRAGQGYEQYF. In DNA, the CDR3 is TGTGCCACCAGGGCGGGACAGGGGTACGAGCAGTACTTC.

V and J are TRBV29-1 and TRBJ1-2; 8 bases line up with TRBD1. The junction had 5 bases not matched to a gene; V was cut back by 7 bases and J by 1 base. This CDR3 region has 13 residues. In germline, CDR1 is SQVTM, CDR2 ANQGSEA. The CDR3 DNA sequence: TGCAGCGCCGAAACAGGGGGTAACTATGGCTACACCTTC. Translating it yields CSAETGGNYGYTF.

The J gene is TRBJ2-3, the V gene TRBV28; the D gene is possibly TRBD1 (6 bases). Deletions cut 3 bases from V and 0 bases from J, with 13 bases between. The CDR3 runs 16 residues. Germline CDR1 reads MDHEN; CDR2 reads SYDVKM. The CDR3 reads CASSFLGQGSTDTQYF. CDR3 coding DNA: TGTGCCAGCAGTTTTCTGGGCCAGGGGAGCACAGATACGCAGTATTTT.

The chain joins TRBV3-1 (or the pseudogene TRBV3-2) to TRBJ2-2; D might be TRBD2 (6 bases). This CDR3 has 16 residues. CDR1 and CDR2 (germline): LGHDT, YNNKEL (reference sequence). V lost 0 bases and J lost 1, with 9 bases in between. The CDR3 is CASSQEGAGNTGELFF. The CDR3 DNA reads as TGTGCCAGCAGCCAAGAAGGAGCGGGGAACACCGGGGAGCTGTTTTTT.

The chain is built from TRBV19 and TRBJ1-2, with D maybe TRBD1 (5 bases). CDR1 and CDR2 from the germline V gene are LNHDA and SQIVND (reference sequence). Trimming cost V 4 bases and J 5 bases, with 20 bases left between them. CDR3 length equals 16 residues. In DNA form, the CDR3 reads TGTGCCAGTAGTACCCCCCCGGGGCAGGGAGGATATGGCTACACCTTC. This gives the protein CASSTPPGQGGYGYTF.